These T cell receptor beta chains were read from a single sample in a study of cytomegalovirus exposure and HLA in healthy donors. Only in-frame clones appear in the TCRdb table, and some are missing; sequencing was by immunoSEQ multiplex PCR. The sample has roughly 100,000 clones, approximately 87% seen once. Sequenced sample: PBMCs. Source of these receptors: a man aged 35-49 years in good health and CMV-seronegative. Each CDR3 is given with its conserved first and last residue. Each record gives: V gene, D gene, J gene, clone size, CDR3 DNA, CDR3 protein. The D gene is left open where the match is weak. The size of a clone is reported for some rows only, either as once, few or many, or as a class for expanded clones.

>TRBV15|.|TRBJ1-5|.
TGTGCCACCAGCAGAGTTCGGGTCAATCAGCCCCAGCATTTT
CATSRVRVNQPQHF
>TRBV30|TRBD2|TRBJ2-5|.
TGTGCCTGGAGTGTACGTCTCCTAGCGGGTTACCAAGAGACCCAGTACTTC
CAWSVRLLAGYQETQYF
>TRBV5-6|.|TRBJ2-3|.
TGTGCCAGCAGCTTGCCCGGAGGGCCAGATACGCAGTATTTT
CASSLPGGPDTQYF
>TRBV7-3|.|TRBJ2-7|.
TGTGCCAGCAGCTTAAGACTAGTTCGGGCAGGGGAGCAGTACTTC
CASSLRLVRAGEQYF
>TRBV2|.|TRBJ2-7|.
TGTGCCAGCAGGCAGGGTGGTGAGCAGTACTTC
CASRQGGEQYF
>TRBV13|TRBD1|TRBJ1-1|.
TGTGCCAGCAGCTGGGGACAGGGGGCAATTGAAGCTTTCTTT
CASSWGQGAIEAFF
>TRBV7-3|.|TRBJ2-1|.
TGTGCCAGCAGCTTAAGGGCTAGCTGGAGATGGAATGAGCAGTTCTTC
CASSLRASWRWNEQFF
>TRBV30|TRBD1|TRBJ1-2|.
TGTGCCTGGAGCAGACAGGGTGCCATCTATGGCTACACCTTC
CAWSRQGAIYGYTF
>TRBV5-6|TRBD1|TRBJ1-3|.
TGTGCCAGCAGCTCGGGACAGATGTCAAACACCATATATTTT
CASSSGQMSNTIYF
>TRBV5-1|TRBD1|TRBJ2-7|.
TGCGCCAGCAGCTTGGCCGGGACAGAGATATACGAGCAGTACTTC
CASSLAGTEIYEQYF
>TRBV4-3|.|TRBJ2-3|once
TGCGCCAGCCGCTCAGGGCCGCTATTCGCAGATACGCAGTATTTT
CASRSGPLFADTQYF
>TRBV18|TRBD1|TRBJ1-1|.
TGTGCCAGCTCACTAGGACAGGGGGGCACTGAAGCTTTCTTT
CASSLGQGGTEAFF
>TRBV7-2|.|TRBJ1-2|.
TGTGCCAGCAGCTTCCCTATTAAGGCCTCCGGGAGAGACAACTATGGCTACACCTTC
CASSFPIKASGRDNYGYTF
>TRBV11-2|TRBD1|TRBJ1-2|few
TGTGCCAGCGGGGGACAGGCGCCCCACACCTTC
CASGGQAPHTF
>TRBV6-6|.|TRBJ1-1|.
TGTGCCAGCAGTTCTCCCCAGATGAACACTGAAGCTTTCTTT
CASSSPQMNTEAFF
>TRBV7-9|.|TRBJ2-6|.
TGTGCCAGCAGCTCGAAGACAGGCCCGGCTGGGGCCAACGTCCTGACTTTC
CASSSKTGPAGANVLTF
>TRBV7-2|.|TRBJ2-7|.
TGTGCCAGCAGCTTAGTTCAATTGGGGGCGGCCTACGAGCAGTACTTC
CASSLVQLGAAYEQYF
>TRBV13|TRBD1|TRBJ2-7|.
TGTGCCAGCTCCCCCGGGACAGGGCGAATTGAGCAGTACTTC
CASSPGTGRIEQYF
>TRBV11-2|.|TRBJ2-3|.
TGTGCCAGCAGCCCTCAGGGCCTCCGCACAGATACGCAGTATTTT
CASSPQGLRTDTQYF
>TRBV5-1|.|TRBJ2-7|.
TGCGCCAGCAGCTTAAGGCCCCTGGGGGCAGGGACCGAGCAGTACTTC
CASSLRPLGAGTEQYF
>TRBV19|TRBD1|TRBJ2-2|.
TGTGCCAGTAGTATTCCCCGGGACAGGGGATACACCGGGGAGCTGTTTTTT
CASSIPRDRGYTGELFF
>TRBV7-9|.|TRBJ2-3|.
TGTTCCAGCAGCTTAGCGCTGCAGGCCTTAACCACAGATACGCAGTATTTT
CSSSLALQALTTDTQYF
>TRBV7-8|.|TRBJ2-2|.
TGTGCCAGCAGCTTAGCAACTAACACCGGGGAGCTGTTTTTT
CASSLATNTGELFF
>TRBV7-6|TRBD1|TRBJ1-4|.
TGTGCCAGCAGCTTGGGACAGGGCAATGAAAAACTGTTTTTT
CASSLGQGNEKLFF
>TRBV29-1|.|TRBJ2-2|.
TGCAGCGTGGGGTCGGGGGGCCGGACCGGGGAGCTGTTTTTT
CSVGSGGRTGELFF
>TRBV5-1|TRBD1|TRBJ2-1|few
TGCGCCAGCAGCTTGGACAGGGGAATAAATGAGCAGTTCTTC
CASSLDRGINEQFF
>TRBV29-1|TRBD2|TRBJ2-1|.
TGCAGCGTTGAAGTCGGGACTAGCGGGGGGCCACCATACAATGAGCAGTTCTTC
CSVEVGTSGGPPYNEQFF
>TRBV7-2|.|TRBJ1-1|once
TGTGCCAGCAGCTATGATTACAGGGATACTGAAGCTTTCTTT
CASSYDYRDTEAFF
>TRBV7-8|.|TRBJ2-5|.
TGTGCCAGCAGCTTTGACGGGACATCTGAGTACTTC
CASSFDGTSEYF
>TRBV5-1|.|TRBJ1-3|.
TGCGCCAGCAGCTTGGCCTGGCAGTCCTCTGGAAACACCATATATTTT
CASSLAWQSSGNTIYF
>TRBV18|TRBD2|TRBJ2-1|.
TGTGCCAGCTCACCAGGACTAGCGGAATACAATGAGCAGTTCTTC
CASSPGLAEYNEQFF
>TRBV19|TRBD1|TRBJ1-2|.
TGTGCCAGTAGTCAACAGGGGGTCCATGGCTACACCTTC
CASSQQGVHGYTF
>TRBV27|.|TRBJ1-6|.
TGTGCCAGCAGTTACCAGGGTGTTGGTTCACCCCTCCACTTT
CASSYQGVGSPLHF
>TRBV5-1|.|TRBJ2-1|.
TGCGCCAGCAGGGGACACAATAACTACAATGAGCAGTTCTTC
CASRGHNNYNEQFF
>TRBV7-9|TRBD1|TRBJ2-7|once
TGTGCCAGCAGCCCGCGACAGGGAACCCCCTACGAGCAGTACTTC
CASSPRQGTPYEQYF
>TRBV5-4|.|TRBJ1-2|.
TGTGCCAGCAGCACCGGACAGCAACAAGGTGGCTACACCTTC
CASSTGQQQGGYTF
>TRBV27|.|TRBJ1-2|.
TGTGCCAGCAGTTTAACAGGGATCTATGGCTACACCTTC
CASSLTGIYGYTF
>TRBV5-1|.|TRBJ1-2|.
TGCGCCAGCAGCTTGGAAGGGGCAGGCTATGGCTACACCTTC
CASSLEGAGYGYTF
>TRBV18|.|TRBJ2-2|.
TGTGCCAGCTCACCATCGCAGGGTATCCCCGGGGAGCTGTTTTTT
CASSPSQGIPGELFF
>TRBV7-3|.|TRBJ1-6|.
TGTGCCAGCAGCTTAGGGGCAGGGGAAGGCAATTCACCCCTCCACTTT
CASSLGAGEGNSPLHF